A selection of T cell receptor beta chains follows, all from one sample in a study of breast tumors, draining lymph nodes, adjacent tissues. TCRdb processed the multiplex PCR reads anew with MiXCR; each CDR3 protein has one entry. The profile covers more than 100,000 distinct CDR3 sequences, with about 20% appearing a single time and 2.6% taken by the ten largest. The source material was axillary lymph node tissue. The receptor set was obtained from a female donor with breast cancer. Some clones in this sample may be carry-over from other donors' samples. The CDR3 runs from the conserved cysteine through the conserved F or W. Fields, in order: V gene, CDR3 protein.

>TRBV12-3/TRBV12-4
CASSLSASGRAYTQYF
>TRBV24-1
CATSDSGTGIGYEQYF
>TRBV28
CASSSPTGGGKTQYF
>TRBV11-2
CASRGWGDTQYF
>TRBV6-5
CASSYSLGLLSPPHF
>TRBV27
CASSSPGRISGANVLTF
>TRBV5-1
CASSLSQLPQETQYF
>TRBV6-2/TRBV6-3
CASSPGRTYQETQYF
>TRBV3-1
CASSQSGGITGELFF
>TRBV27
CASRSRLSTDTQYF
>TRBV5-1
CASSLGQASSYEQYF
>TRBV6-5
CASSGGEDAETQYF
>TRBV7-2
CASTPSASSLYEQYF
>TRBV7-3
CASSFRGGGEQFF
>TRBV24-1
CATSDADYFDEQFF
>TRBV4-2
CASSQDLTSASNEQFF
>TRBV9
CASSVRARDVNEQFF
>TRBV24-1
CATAQGAPSEQFF
>TRBV6-1
CASSPTTGGAYNEQFF
>TRBV14
CASPKGAGDEQYF
>TRBV12-3/TRBV12-4
CASSLGAKGQPQHF
>TRBV5-1
CASSSLQENEQYF
>TRBV30
CAWGQGRETQYF
>TRBV27
CASSTRDRGADTQYF
>TRBV2
CASRGTGENSPLHF
>TRBV30
CAWSKGTYNEQFF
>TRBV6-1
CASTEASYSNQPQHF